A single sample gave rise to the 28 T cell receptor beta chains below, sequenced in a study of memory CD4+ T cells and cytomegalovirus serostatus (dated 2019 in TCRdb). Single viable CD3+CD4+CD8-CD45RO+ cells were sorted as memory CD4+ T cells on a FACSAria II. Libraries were built with the immunoSEQ multiplex PCR assay. The source is immuneACCESS, and TCRdb retained only in-frame sequences with V and J called. Part of the clones is not carried over; for the studies checked, unresolved V genes explain less than half of this, and the remainder is unexplained. The sample yields about 42,000 clones; just under 80% were counted once. More than 0.75% of the sample belongs to the ten largest clones. Sequenced sample: memory CD4+ T cells from blood. These receptors came from an adult in good health and CMV-seronegative.

V usage is TRBV28 and J usage is TRBJ1-3; possibly TRBD1 for D (6 bases). Germline loops: CDR1 MDHEN, CDR2 SYDVKM. The CDR3 covers 17 residues. The V end was cut by 5 bases, the J end by 2 bases, with 19 bases between. CDR3 DNA: TGTGCCAGCAGTCCGTCCCGCCAGACAGGTCCTGGAAACACCATATATTTT. Translation: CASSPSRQTGPGNTIYF.

The CDR3 nucleotides are TGTGCCAGCAGCTTAGCGATCGGGGGAAAAACCGGGGAGCTGTTTTTT. Translating it yields CASSLAIGGKTGELFF. This chain connects TRBV7-9 to TRBJ2-2; possibly TRBD2 for D (6 bases). CDR3 length: 16 amino acids. Trimming left V 0 bases short and J 5 bases short, with 13 bases between. Germline V gene sequence: CDR1 SEHNR, CDR2 FQNEAQ (reference sequence). Together with reference TRBV7-9 and TRBJ2-2, the CDR3 gives the full variable domain: DTGVSQNPRHKITKRGQNVTFRCDPISEHNRLYWYRQTLGQGPEFLTYFQNEAQLEKSRLLSDRFSAERPKGSFSTLEIQRTEQGDSAMYLCASSLAIGGKTGELFFGEGSRLTVL.

This chain uses TRBV6-5 with TRBJ2-2, with D uncertain. In germline, CDR1 is MNHEY, CDR2 SVGAGI. The V gene lost 7 bases and the J gene lost 0 bases, with 9 bases spanning the gap. The CDR3 has 14 amino acids. CDR3 sequence (DNA): TGTGCCAGCAAGGTGGTTGCGAACACCGGGGAGCTGTTTTTT. Translated, it gives CASKVVANTGELFF.

The V and J genes are TRBV7-2 and TRBJ1-6; D not resolved. V lost 0 bases and J lost 9, with 9 bases in between. The CDR3 extends over 14 amino acids. The germline gives CDR1 SGHTA, CDR2 FQGNSA. CDR3 coding DNA: TGTGCCAGCAGCTTAGCCGGCGATACTTCACCCCTCCACTTT. Protein sequence: CASSLAGDTSPLHF.

The chain uses TRBV7-2 and TRBJ2-6; tentatively, D is TRBD1 (6 bases). CDR1 and CDR2 from the germline V gene are SGHTA and FQGNSA. The ends were cut back, 5 bases at V and 4 bases at J, with 18 bases in the middle. This CDR3 is 17 amino acids long. CDR3: CASSRQAAAGGANVLTF. Here the CDR3 DNA reads TGTGCCAGCAGCAGACAGGCCGCCGCTGGGGGGGCCAACGTCCTGACTTTC. Drawing the rest from reference TRBV7-2 and TRBJ2-6, the complete variable domain is GAGVSQSPSNKVTEKGKDVELRCDPISGHTALYWYRQSLGQGLEFLIYFQGNSAPDKSGLPSDRFSAERTGGSVSTLTIQRTQQEDSAVYLCASSRQAAAGGANVLTFGAGSRLTVL.

The chain couples TRBV5-1 to TRBJ2-7, with 7 bases lining up with TRBD1. V trimming: 5 bases; J trimming: 5 bases; junction bases outside the gene matches: 4. Germline values: CDR1 SGHRS, CDR2 YFSETQ. This CDR3 contains 12 residues. DNA of the CDR3: TGCGCCAGCAGACGGGACAGAGACGAGCAGTACTTC. The encoded protein is CASRRDRDEQYF.

The V gene is TRBV7-9, the J gene TRBJ1-2; D gene uncertain. Per the germline V gene, CDR1 is SEHNR and CDR2 is FQNEAQ (reference sequence). Trimming shortened V by 1 base and J by 4 bases, and 10 bases separated the two germline ends. The CDR3 covers 14 residues. The CDR3 here is CASSLEVAVYGYTF. For the CDR3, the DNA is TGTGCCAGCAGCTTAGAGGTGGCGGTCTATGGCTACACCTTC.

CDR3 amino acids: CATSRAGQVYGYTF. Written as DNA, the CDR3 is TGTGCCACCAGCAGAGCGGGACAGGTCTATGGCTACACCTTC. The rearrangement joins TRBV15 to TRBJ1-2, with TRBD1 matching over 8 bases. The CDR3 totals 14 residues. The trim removed 1 base at V and 4 bases at J, leaving 2 bases unmatched. Germline lookup yields CDR1 LNHNV and CDR2 YYDKDF (reference sequence).

The rearrangement links TRBV7-3 to TRBJ1-1; a weak D match, TRBD1 (6 bases). The germline V gene has CDR1 SGHTA and CDR2 FQGTGA. The CDR3 runs to 15 residues. Trimming cost V 5 bases and J 1 base, with 14 bases left between them. In DNA, the CDR3 is TGTGCCAGCAGCCTGGGGGCAGGGGCGAACACTGAAGCTTTCTTT. It yields the protein CASSLGAGANTEAFF.

The table lists this clone with a count of one. V and J are TRBV28 and TRBJ1-6; D might be TRBD1 (6 bases). Germline V lookup: CDR1 MDHEN, CDR2 SYDVKM. The CDR3 runs 14 residues. The germline V and J ends were trimmed by 3 bases and 7 bases, with 10 bases remaining between them. CDR3 amino acids: CASSFHRANSPLHF. The CDR3 DNA reads as TGTGCCAGCAGTTTTCACAGGGCCAATTCACCCCTCCACTTT.

The genes are TRBV11-2 and TRBJ1-4, with 7 nucleotides matching TRBD1. There are 15 residues in the CDR3. V gave up 5 bases and J gave up 4 bases; unmatched junction bases: 7. Looked up from germline, CDR1 is SGHAT and CDR2 is FQNNGV. CDR3 in amino acids: CASSPRTGDNEKLFF. Written as DNA, the CDR3 is TGTGCCAGCAGCCCCCGGACAGGAGATAATGAAAAACTGTTTTTT.

The chain joins TRBV6-5 to TRBJ1-5; unclear D gene. There are 14 residues in the CDR3. The germline V gene encodes CDR1 MNHEY and CDR2 SVGAGI. Trimming left V 5 bases short and J 6 bases short, with 14 bases between. The DNA of the CDR3 is TGTGCCAGCAGTCAAAGGGTAGGGCTTCAGCCCCAGCATTTT. Translation: CASSQRVGLQPQHF.

The rearrangement joins TRBV28 to TRBJ1-1; D is possibly TRBD1 (6 bases). This CDR3 contains 14 residues. Per the germline V gene, CDR1 is MDHEN and CDR2 is SYDVKM. V lost 5 bases and J 11 bases, leaving 21 bases between the germline ends. The CDR3 region is CASSGAGTSRAAFF. The CDR3 DNA reads TGTGCCAGCAGTGGCGCAGGGACATCCAGGGCGGCTTTCTTT.

The chain links TRBV5-1 to TRBJ1-2, with D maybe TRBD1 (6 bases). The V gene lost 1 base and the J gene lost 5 bases, with 21 bases spanning the gap. The CDR3 covers 17 residues. Per the germline V gene, CDR1 is SGHRS and CDR2 is YFSETQ. In DNA, the CDR3 is TGCGCCAGCAGCTTGAGGGGACAAGGGGGTGTGAGGTATGGCTACACCTTC. Translation: CASSLRGQGGVRYGYTF.

The rearrangement links TRBV5-1 to TRBJ1-2; 9 nucleotides align to TRBD1. CDR1 SGHRS and CDR2 YFSETQ come from the germline V gene. The CDR3 is 14 residues long. The V and J ends lost 4 bases and 7 bases, in that order; junction bases with no gene match: 8. This CDR3 reads CASSRRTGDGGYTF. The CDR3 DNA is TGCGCCAGCAGCAGACGGACAGGGGATGGTGGCTACACCTTC.

The V and J genes are TRBV11-2 and TRBJ2-7; tentatively, D is TRBD1 (5 bases). V was shortened by 0 bases and J by 3 bases, with 9 bases between the two germline ends. The CDR3 runs 14 residues. CDR1 is SGHAT and CDR2 is FQNNGV in the germline V gene. The CDR3 loop is CASSLDPQVYEQYF. In DNA form, the CDR3 reads TGTGCCAGCAGCTTAGACCCACAGGTCTACGAGCAGTACTTC.

This clone was counted once. This chain connects TRBV10-2 to TRBJ2-1, with 7 nucleotides matching TRBD2. The trim removed 8 bases at V and 5 bases at J, leaving 6 bases unmatched. The germline CDR1 and CDR2 sequences are WSHSY and SAAADI. The CDR3 extends over 13 amino acids. The CDR3 DNA is TGCGCCAGCGGGGTACTAGCGAACAATGAGCAGTTCTTC. This encodes CASGVLANNEQFF.

This clone has only a few counts. The V gene is TRBV4-2, the J gene TRBJ1-6; D gene ambiguous. Germline CDR1 LGHNA, CDR2 YNFKEQ. With 3 bases removed from V and 10 bases from J, the gap between germline ends came to 7 bases. The CDR3 has 12 residues. CDR3 nucleotides: TGTGCCAGCAGCCACTCAGCCTCACCCCTCCACTTT. It is translated as CASSHSASPLHF.

For the CDR3, the DNA is TGTGCCAGCAGCCGGGAAAGGGGCCTCTACGAGCAGTACTTC. Protein product: CASSRERGLYEQYF. The V gene is TRBV5-4, the J gene TRBJ2-7, with D perhaps matching TRBD1 or TRBD2 (5 bases each). The CDR3 extends over 14 amino acids. Germline assignment: CDR1 SGHNT and CDR2 YYREEE (reference sequence). Trimming took off 4 bases at V and 3 bases at J, with 14 bases between the two ends.

The J gene is TRBJ1-1, the V gene TRBV5-5; no definite D call. The length of the CDR3 is 14 residues. Germline V gene sequence: CDR1 SGHKS, CDR2 YYEKEE (reference sequence). The V end was cut by 0 bases, the J end by 5 bases, with 11 bases between. CDR3 sequence: CASSLGPLRTEAFF. The CDR3 DNA reads as TGTGCCAGCAGCTTGGGACCCTTGAGGACTGAAGCTTTCTTT.

This sequence joins TRBV6-1 and TRBJ2-2, with a tentative D call TRBD1 (6 bases). This CDR3 comprises 15 residues. V was shortened by 1 base and J by 0 bases, with 6 bases between the two germline ends. Looked up from germline, CDR1 is MNHNS and CDR2 is SASEGT. The CDR3 nucleotides are TGTGCCAGCAGTGAAGGGACAGCGAACACCGGGGAGCTGTTTTTT. This gives the protein CASSEGTANTGELFF.

V usage is TRBV7-2 and J usage is TRBJ1-1; possibly TRBD1 for D (5 bases). V was cut by 0 bases and J by 5 bases, with 19 bases left in between. The CDR3 sequence is 17 residues long. CDR1 is SGHTA and CDR2 is FQGNSA in the germline V gene. CDR3 sequence: CASSLARRAGRGTEAFF. The DNA of the CDR3 is TGTGCCAGCAGCTTAGCTAGGAGGGCAGGGAGGGGAACTGAAGCTTTCTTT.

This rearrangement joins TRBV15 to TRBJ1-2; 7 positions agree with TRBD1. Germline trimming cut 1 base from V and 8 bases from J; bases unmatched to any gene: 10. The CDR3 consists of 15 residues. CDR1 and CDR2 (germline): LNHNV, YYDKDF (reference sequence). CDR3 sequence reads: CATSRVPGQTGGYTF. DNA for the CDR3: TGTGCCACCAGCAGAGTTCCGGGACAGACGGGGGGCTACACCTTC. Full variable domain (missing parts from reference TRBV15 and TRBJ1-2): DAMVIQNPRYQVTQFGKPVTLSCSQTLNHNVMYWYQQKSSQAPKLLFHYYDKDFNNEADTPDNFQSRRPNTSFCFLDIRSPGLGDTAMYLCATSRVPGQTGGYTFGSGTRLTVV.

The genes are TRBV7-3 and TRBJ2-3, with TRBD2 matching 7 bases. The trim removed 1 base at V and 2 bases at J, leaving 3 bases unmatched. This CDR3 has 15 amino acids. Germline-derived CDR1 and CDR2 are SGHTA and FQGTGA. CDR3 amino acids: CASSLMGLLTDTQYF. The CDR3 DNA sequence: TGTGCCAGCAGCTTAATGGGACTACTCACAGATACGCAGTATTTT. The variable domain in full, completed from reference TRBV7-3 and TRBJ2-3, reads GAGVSQTPSNKVTEKGKYVELRCDPISGHTALYWYRQSLGQGPEFLIYFQGTGAADDSGLPNDRFFAVRPEGSVSTLKIQRTERGDSAVYLCASSLMGLLTDTQYFGPGTRLTVL.

This chain uses TRBV7-2 with TRBJ2-3; 15 bases map to TRBD2. The CDR3 covers 16 residues. The germline V gene has CDR1 SGHTA and CDR2 FQGNSA. V lost 5 bases, J lost 5 bases, and 5 bases stayed unmatched. CDR3 coding DNA: TGTGCCAGCAGCGTAGGACTAGCGGGGGGGGGAGATACGCAGTATTTT. The encoded protein is CASSVGLAGGGDTQYF.

This clone was detected only a few times. This chain joins TRBV5-1 and TRBJ1-5; D remains ambiguous. The V gene's germline CDR1 is SGHRS and CDR2 YFSETQ. The V gene lost 4 bases and the J gene lost 3 bases, with 8 bases spanning the gap. The CDR3 has 13 residues. This chain's CDR3 is CASSPDPNQPQHF. In nucleotides, the CDR3 is TGCGCCAGCAGCCCCGACCCCAATCAGCCCCAGCATTTT.

The chain joins TRBV30 to TRBJ2-1; 8 bases fit TRBD2. From germline, CDR1 is GTSNPN and CDR2 SVGIG (reference sequence). With V trimmed by 2 bases and J by 9 bases, 9 bases remained unmatched. The CDR3 extends over 14 amino acids. This chain's CDR3 is CAWSRGGGPVEQFF. CDR3 nucleotide sequence: TGTGCCTGGAGTAGGGGCGGGGGGCCTGTTGAGCAGTTCTTC.

On this clone itself: This likely comes from a read error, as the CDR3 has no conserved phenylalanine or tryptophan at its end. It is unclear where the CDR3 begins or ends on the DNA, so no DNA is shown, and the CDR3 is as TCRdb lists it. The chain employs TRBV20-1 and TRBJ1-2; the table's D call, TRBD1, was not checked against the DNA. Ends included, the CDR3 has 8 residues. From germline, CDR1 is DFQATT and CDR2 SNEGSKA (reference sequence). This CDR3 is CSARTGGV.